This T cell receptor beta chain was sequenced for a study of control samples from healthy donors and cancer patients. Trimming shortened V by 3 bases and J by 10 bases, and 16 bases separated the two germline ends. Germline lookup yields CDR1 WSHSY and CDR2 SAAADI. The CDR3 totals 15 residues. Using immunoSEQ multiplex PCR, the repertoire was profiled, and TCRdb retains in-frame clones only, with some absent. The sample lists about 92,000 clones; 82% were seen once. The chain uses TRBV10-2 and TRBJ1-6; a possible D gene is TRBD1 (5 bases). Sequencing was performed on blood. This TCR came from a woman aged 55-70 years in good health. This chain's CDR3 is CASSDYGARESPLHF. The DNA of the CDR3 is TGCGCCAGCAGTGATTATGGGGCCAGAGAGTCACCCCTCCACTTT.